Sequencing of this T cell receptor (beta chain) was carried out in a study of T cell responses to AZD1222 COVID-19 vaccine. Comments on this clone: No antigen is known for it.

Broader study findings: Repertoire sampling occurred only after the peak T cell response.

Germline V gives CDR1 SGHRS, CDR2 YFSETQ. The CDR3 spans 15 residues. Between the trimmed V and J ends, which lost 4 bases and 0 bases, there was a span of 14 bases. The protocol was immunoSEQ multiplex PCR, while the TCRdb copy is restricted to in-frame clones and leaves out a portion. The sample lists roughly 150,000 clones; 70% to 90% were seen once. V is TRBV5-1 and J is TRBJ2-7; D is possibly TRBD2 (6 bases). Material: peripheral blood, obtained on day 0 of AZD1222 vaccination. The receptor's source is an adult in good health. The DNA for the CDR3 is TGCGCCAGCAGCCCTGAGGGGAGGCTCTCCTACGAGCAGTACTTC. Its translation is CASSPEGRLSYEQYF.